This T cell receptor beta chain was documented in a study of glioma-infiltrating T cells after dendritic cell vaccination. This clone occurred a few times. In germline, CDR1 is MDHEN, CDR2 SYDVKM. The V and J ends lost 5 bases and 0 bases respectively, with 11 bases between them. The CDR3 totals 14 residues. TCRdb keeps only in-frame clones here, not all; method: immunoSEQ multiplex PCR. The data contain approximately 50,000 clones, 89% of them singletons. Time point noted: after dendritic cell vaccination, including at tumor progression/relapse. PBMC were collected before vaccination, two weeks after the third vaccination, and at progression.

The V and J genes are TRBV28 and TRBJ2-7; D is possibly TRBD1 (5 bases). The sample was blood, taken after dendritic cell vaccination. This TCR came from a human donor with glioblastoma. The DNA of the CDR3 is TGTGCCAGCAGTGGACACGGAGACTCCTACGAGCAGTACTTC. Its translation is CASSGHGDSYEQYF.